This T cell receptor (beta chain) was sequenced in a study of cytomegalovirus exposure and HLA in healthy donors. Study-level findings and limits: Previous analysis showed most TCR beta V segments were productive about 90% or about 30% of the time.

The CDR3 spans 16 residues. It was with 60 Vbeta and 13 Jbeta primers that the PCR ran. TCRdb's table, derived via immunoSEQ multiplex PCR, lists solely in-frame clones and lacks some. The data hold 150,000 to 200,000 clones, with roughly 73% observed a single time. Comment on this clone: Its antigen is currently unknown.

This TCR was recovered from a woman aged 30 to 39 in good health and CMV-seronegative. V gene TRBV21-1 combines with J gene TRBJ2-3; the table names TRBD2, a call not compared with the DNA. TRBV21-1 is noted as a pseudogene. Sequenced material: PBMCs. In nucleotides, the CDR3 is TGTGCCAGCAGCAACCAGCGGGGGCGAAACACAGATACGCAGTATTTT. As protein: CASSNQRGRNTDTQYF.